Below, 13 T cell receptor beta chains from the same sample are listed, as sequenced in a study of T cell repertoires in cytomegalovirus infection. Using its own MiXCR run on the reads, TCRdb lists one record per CDR3 protein. Among about 150,000 distinct CDR3 sequences, 23% were seen once, and the ten largest hold 10% to 11%. Input material: PBMCs. The origin of the receptors is a human donor in good health (CMV status not recorded). Some clones in this sample may be carry-over from other donors' samples.

This clonotype was seen ten or more times. The chain carries TRBV7-2 and TRBJ2-5, with TRBD1 matching 12 bases. There are 17 residues in the CDR3. Germline trimming cut 6 bases from V and 0 bases from J; bases unmatched to any gene: 8. The germline CDR1 and CDR2 sequences are SGHTA and FQGNSA. The CDR3, as DNA: TGTGCCAGCAGATCCGGGACAGGGGGCAGATACCAAGAGACCCAGTACTTC. This encodes CASRSGTGGRYQETQYF. Variable domain in full (rest from reference TRBV7-2 and TRBJ2-5): GAGVSQSPSNKVTEKGKDVELRCDPISGHTALYWYRQSLGQGLEFLIYFQGNSAPDKSGLPSDRFSAERTGGSVSTLTIQRTQQEDSAVYLCASRSGTGGRYQETQYFGPGTRLLVL.

This clonotype was seen a handful of times. The chain carries TRBV12-3 or TRBV12-4 and TRBJ2-7; weak D call: TRBD1 (6 bases). Between the trimmed V and J ends, which lost 7 bases and 2 bases, there was a span of 15 bases. The CDR3 length is 14 residues. The CDR3 DNA follows: TGTGCCAGCATGAAGTCCTCAGGGGCCTACGAGCAGTACTTC. It specifies CASMKSSGAYEQYF.

There are a few counts of this clonotype. This chain joins TRBV7-6 and TRBJ2-7; 12 bases map to TRBD2. Germline V lookup: CDR1 SGHVS, CDR2 FNYEAQ. The V and J ends lost 1 base and 0 bases, in that order; junction bases with no gene match: 4. CDR3 length equals 17 residues. The CDR3 spells CASSLVRTSGDSYEQYF. In nucleotides, the CDR3 is TGTGCCAGCAGCTTAGTCCGGACTAGCGGGGACTCCTACGAGCAGTACTTC.

This clonotype was seen repeatedly, ten times or more. The chain has TRBV7-9 and TRBJ2-1, with D possibly matching TRBD2 (7 bases). Deletions cut 5 bases from V and 7 bases from J, with 21 bases between. This CDR3 is 16 amino acids long. Looked up from germline, CDR1 is SEHNR and CDR2 is FQNEAQ (reference sequence). The CDR3 nucleotides are TGTGCCAGCAGCCCCACTCGGGGGGCAAGATGGAATGAGCAGTTCTTC. This translates into CASSPTRGARWNEQFF.

Only one count was recorded for this clonotype. The CDR3 DNA sequence: TGTGCCAGCACCTCACCAACCGATCGGGAAAAACTGTTTTTT. It encodes CASTSPTDREKLFF. The chain couples TRBV28 to TRBJ1-4; D is unresolved. The CDR3 is 14 amino acids. Trimming stripped 7 bases from V and 8 bases from J, with 17 bases between. CDR1 is MDHEN and CDR2 is SYDVKM in the germline V gene.

This clonotype was found a few times. The chain carries TRBV4-1 and TRBJ1-3; the D is unclear. The CDR3 consists of 15 residues. V shed 1 base and J shed 5 bases, with 12 bases lying between them. The germline V gene encodes CDR1 MGHRA and CDR2 YSYEKL. Here the CDR3 DNA reads TGCGCCAGCAGCCAAGGACGGGCAAAACGAAACACCATATATTTT. This codes for CASSQGRAKRNTIYF.

This clonotype was seen a few times. The CDR3 spells CASSPGPRMAFF. The CDR3 nucleotides read TGTGCCAGCAGCCCTGGACCCAGGATGGCTTTCTTT. This rearrangement joins TRBV28 to TRBJ1-1, with D uncertain. Between the trimmed V and J ends, which lost 6 bases and 11 bases, there was a span of 16 bases. This CDR3 contains 12 residues. Germline V gene data show CDR1 as MDHEN and CDR2 as SYDVKM. Supplemented by reference TRBV28 and TRBJ1-1, the full variable domain reads DVKVTQSSRYLVKRTGEKVFLECVQDMDHENMFWYRQDPGLGLRLIYFSYDVKMKEKGDIPEGYSVSREKKERFSLILESASTNQTSMYLCASSPGPRMAFFGQGTRLTVV.

This sequence joins TRBV7-3 and TRBJ2-7; 9 bases align to TRBD2. From germline, CDR1 is SGHTA and CDR2 FQGTGA. V lost 1 base to trimming and J lost 6 bases; unmatched junction nucleotides: 4. The CDR3 loop spans 14 amino acids. CDR3 amino acids: CASSLRAGGTEQYF. The CDR3 DNA reads TGTGCCAGCAGCTTAAGAGCGGGAGGTACCGAGCAGTACTTC.

The chain carries TRBV20-1 and TRBJ1-1; 9 bases are shared with TRBD1. This CDR3 has 15 amino acids. From germline, CDR1 is DFQATT and CDR2 SNEGSKA (reference sequence). Trimming cost V 2 bases and J 4 bases; bases outside gene matches: 8. The CDR3 nucleotides read TGCAGTGCTAGATCCGGGACAGGGTGGAGCACTGAAGCTTTCTTT. Translating gives CSARSGTGWSTEAFF.

In this sample, this clonotype turned up a few times. The V and J genes are TRBV6-2 or TRBV6-3 and TRBJ2-1, with 7 bases fitting TRBD1. J gave up 3 bases and V 0 bases, and 8 bases lay outside the gene matches. CDR1 and CDR2 from the germline V gene are MNHEY and SVGEGT. The length of the CDR3 is 17 residues. The CDR3 DNA reads as TGTGCCAGCAGTTACTCGACAGGGCGGGTTAGCTACAATGAGCAGTTCTTC. Encoded protein: CASSYSTGRVSYNEQFF.

The sample holds many counts of this clonotype. The rearrangement joins TRBV7-2 to TRBJ1-1; 7 bases agree with TRBD1. Germline-derived CDR1 and CDR2 are SGHTA and FQGNSA. CDR3 length: 14 amino acids. J gave up 2 bases and V 1 base, and 1 base lay outside the gene matches. CDR3: CASSLEGGNTEAFF. CDR3 bases: TGTGCCAGCAGCTTAGAAGGGGGCAACACTGAAGCTTTCTTT.

This clonotype was observed once. J is TRBJ1-6 and V is TRBV6-1, with 7 bases lining up with TRBD1. Germline CDR1 and CDR2: MNHNS and SASEGT. The CDR3 sequence is 13 residues long. The trim removed 8 bases at V and 7 bases at J, leaving 5 bases unmatched. The CDR3 loop reads CASSTGINSPLHF. In DNA form, the CDR3 reads TGTGCCAGCTCGACAGGGATAAATTCACCCCTCCACTTT.

The DNA for the CDR3 is TGCAGTGCTAGAGACCGGGGGGGTTGGTCTGAAAAACTGTTTTTT. It translates to CSARDRGGWSEKLFF. This chain connects TRBV20-1 to TRBJ1-4, with D tentatively TRBD1 (5 bases). The CDR3 has 15 amino acids. In germline, CDR1 is DFQATT, CDR2 SNEGSKA (reference sequence). Between the trimmed V and J ends, which lost 0 bases and 7 bases, there was a span of 15 bases.